This T cell receptor beta chain was profiled in a study of blood T cell repertoires in COVID-19. On the study more broadly: Both acute and convalescent COVID-19 samples were obtained from the United States, Italy and Spain.

Germline CDR1 is LNHDA and CDR2 is SQIVND (reference sequence). The V and J ends lost 6 bases and 7 bases, in that order; junction bases with no gene match: 10. This CDR3 is built from 16 residues. Sequencing was performed with immunoSEQ multiplex PCR; in TCRdb, only in-frame clones are kept and a portion is missing. The table lists 300,000 to 350,000 clones, under 90% of them singletons. The receptor was derived from a woman aged 30 to 39 with COVID-19, enrolled during active disease. The material sequenced was peripheral blood. This chain links TRBV19 with TRBJ1-6; TRBD1 aligns across 9 bases. The CDR3 protein is CASSLTGTGMNSPLHF. The CDR3 DNA sequence: TGTGCCAGTAGCCTCACCGGGACAGGGATGAATTCACCCCTCCACTTT.